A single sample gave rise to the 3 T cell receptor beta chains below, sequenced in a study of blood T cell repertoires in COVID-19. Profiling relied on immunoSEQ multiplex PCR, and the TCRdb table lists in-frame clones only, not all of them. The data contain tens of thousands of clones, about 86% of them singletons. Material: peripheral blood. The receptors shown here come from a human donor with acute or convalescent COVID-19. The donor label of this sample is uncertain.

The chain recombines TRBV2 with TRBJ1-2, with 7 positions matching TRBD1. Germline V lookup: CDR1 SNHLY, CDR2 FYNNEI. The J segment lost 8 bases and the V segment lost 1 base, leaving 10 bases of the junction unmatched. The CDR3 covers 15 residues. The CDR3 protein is CASSEESTGLWGYTF. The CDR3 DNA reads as TGTGCCAGCAGTGAAGAATCGACAGGGCTTTGGGGCTACACCTTC.

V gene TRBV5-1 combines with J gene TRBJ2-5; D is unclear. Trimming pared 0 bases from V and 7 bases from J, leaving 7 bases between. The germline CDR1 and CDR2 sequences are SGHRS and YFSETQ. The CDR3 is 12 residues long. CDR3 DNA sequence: TGCGCCAGCAGCTTGGCCCCCGGGACCCAGTACTTC. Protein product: CASSLAPGTQYF.

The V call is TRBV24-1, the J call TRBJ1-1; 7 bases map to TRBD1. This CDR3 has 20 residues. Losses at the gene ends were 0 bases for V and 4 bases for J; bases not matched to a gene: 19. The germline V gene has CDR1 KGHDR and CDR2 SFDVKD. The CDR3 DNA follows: TGTGCCACCAGTGATTTGTTTACACCAGATGATAGGGACAGCGCCACTGAAGCTTTCTTT. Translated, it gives CATSDLFTPDDRDSATEAFF.